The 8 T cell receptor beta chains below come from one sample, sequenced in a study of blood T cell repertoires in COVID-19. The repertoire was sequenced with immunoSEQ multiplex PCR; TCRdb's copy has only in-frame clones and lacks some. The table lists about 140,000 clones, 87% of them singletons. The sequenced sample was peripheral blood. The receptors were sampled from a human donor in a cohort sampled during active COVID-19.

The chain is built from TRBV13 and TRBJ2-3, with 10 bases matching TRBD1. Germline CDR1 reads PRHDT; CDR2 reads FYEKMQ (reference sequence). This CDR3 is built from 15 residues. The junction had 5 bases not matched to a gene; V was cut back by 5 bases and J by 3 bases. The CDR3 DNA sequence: TGTGCCAGCAGCATCGGACAGGGGGTGACAGATACGCAGTATTTT. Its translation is CASSIGQGVTDTQYF.

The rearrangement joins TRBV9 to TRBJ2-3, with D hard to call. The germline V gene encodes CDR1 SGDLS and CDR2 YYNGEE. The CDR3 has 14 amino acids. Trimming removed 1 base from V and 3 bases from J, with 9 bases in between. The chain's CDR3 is CASSVRPVTDTQYF. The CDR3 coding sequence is TGTGCCAGCAGCGTACGCCCAGTAACAGATACGCAGTATTTT.

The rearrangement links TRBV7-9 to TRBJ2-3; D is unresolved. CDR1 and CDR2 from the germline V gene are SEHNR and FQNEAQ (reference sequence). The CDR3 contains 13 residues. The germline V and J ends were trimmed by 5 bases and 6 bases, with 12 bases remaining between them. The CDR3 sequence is CASSGRALDTQYF. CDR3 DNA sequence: TGTGCCAGCAGCGGCCGAGCGTTGGATACGCAGTATTTT.

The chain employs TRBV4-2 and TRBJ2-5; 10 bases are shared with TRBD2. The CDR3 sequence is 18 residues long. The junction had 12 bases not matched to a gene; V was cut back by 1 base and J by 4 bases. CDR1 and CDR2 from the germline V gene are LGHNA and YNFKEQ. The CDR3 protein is CASSQVRLAGEQLETQYF. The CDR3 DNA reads TGTGCCAGCAGCCAAGTAAGGCTAGCGGGAGAACAACTAGAGACCCAGTACTTC.

The CDR3, as DNA: TGCGCCAGCAGCCCGGTTACGGTAGGGGCCAACGTCCTGACTTTC. Amino acid sequence: CASSPVTVGANVLTF. The V and J genes are TRBV4-1 and TRBJ2-6; D is unresolved. V lost 4 bases and J lost 4, with 11 bases in between. The germline V gene has CDR1 MGHRA and CDR2 YSYEKL. The CDR3 runs 15 residues.

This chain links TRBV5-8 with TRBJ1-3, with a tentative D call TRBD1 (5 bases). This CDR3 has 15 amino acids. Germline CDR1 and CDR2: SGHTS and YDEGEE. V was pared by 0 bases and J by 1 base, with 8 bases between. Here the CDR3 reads CASSLEGISGNTIYF. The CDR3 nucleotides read TGTGCCAGCAGCTTGGAGGGGATTTCTGGAAACACCATATATTTT.

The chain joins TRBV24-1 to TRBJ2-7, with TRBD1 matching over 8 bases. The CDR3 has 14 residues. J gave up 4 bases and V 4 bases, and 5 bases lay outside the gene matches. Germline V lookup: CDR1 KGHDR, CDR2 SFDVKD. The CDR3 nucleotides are TGTGCCACCAGTGACACGGACAGGGATTACGAGCAGTACTTC. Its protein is CATSDTDRDYEQYF.

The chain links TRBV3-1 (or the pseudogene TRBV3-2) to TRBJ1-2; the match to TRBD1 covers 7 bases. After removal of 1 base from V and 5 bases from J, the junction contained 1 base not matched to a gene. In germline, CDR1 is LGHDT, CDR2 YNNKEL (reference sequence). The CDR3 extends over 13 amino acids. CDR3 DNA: TGTGCCAGCAGCCAAGCACAGGGGTATGGCTACACCTTC. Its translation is CASSQAQGYGYTF.